This T cell receptor (beta chain) derives from a study of blood T cell repertoires in COVID-19 (dated by TCRdb to about 2020). Background on the whole study: The collaborator samples originated in the United States, Italy and Spain and spanned the acute and convalescent phases of COVID-19. The prospective study material was composed of cDNA or gDNA derived from T cells, B-cell-depleted T cells, or PBMCs. Subjects who had been exposed to COVID-19, were actively infected with it, or had recovered from it provided the deeply sampled blood TCRbeta repertoires that made up the dataset. A freely available public database, intended as a resource for researchers studying the immune response to SARS-CoV-2, is where the repertoires were released. Samples were obtained from the ongoing ImmuneRACE study (first 160 participants) and from over 1,000 subjects provided by 6 global collaborators. The sample metadata nearly always contained a de-identified subject ID, COVID-19 status, age in years and sex. Where HLA class I and class II types were available, the types were taken from metadata supplied by the sample provider, not from assay-based typing. What the authors observed across the whole study: The quantity of clinical and demographic metadata differed by source and by participant and was supplied without curation.

One collaborating source in Seattle enrolled patients during active infection and followed them longitudinally through the course of disease. The collaborating institutions used their own protocols to collect whole blood in K2EDTA tubes. For TCRbeta analysis, collaborator samples were shipped as frozen whole blood, as isolated PBMCs, or as DNA extracted from either sample type. In the case of this clone: Its recognized antigen is unknown. One base away there is no much larger clone; base qualities are not given.

TCRbeta CDR3 regions were amplified from genomic DNA using the immunoSEQ Assay, a bias-controlled multiplex PCR. The authors' pipeline ran thus. Within the assay, amplification of reference gene primers was used to estimate how many nucleated cells each sample contained. Sequence reads were collapsed and filtered to measure the absolute abundance of every unique TCRbeta CDR3 rearrangement. Productive Simpson clonality was computed per sample as the square root of Simpson's diversity index over productive rearrangements. TCRdb obtained this table from immuneACCESS and retained in-frame rearrangements with V and J assigned. These tables miss some clones; where compared with another copy, unresolved V genes account for less than half of the shortfall, and the remainder is unexplained. Clone size and V and J calls were adopted from that table, with D and trimming inferred from the DNA. This sample has fewer than 350,000 clones in its table, and about 86% of those were observed once. More than 10% of the sample lies in the top ten.

Deletion took 2 bases off V and 6 bases off J, with a span of 11 bases between the germline ends. The germline V gene sets CDR1 to SGHTA and CDR2 to FQGNSA. Including the terminal cysteine and phenylalanine, the CDR3 comprises 14 residues. The sequence is cut down to CDR3 DNA, 42 bases in frame from base 1. The receptor comes from a woman aged 30 to 39 with COVID-19, enrolled during active disease. Sequencing was performed on peripheral blood. Recombination connected TRBV7-2 to TRBJ1-5, and TRBD1 may be the D gene, going by 6 matching bases. CDR3 region: CASSLLRGGQPQHF. At the DNA level, the sequence is TGTGCCAGCAGCTTACTCAGGGGTGGTCAGCCCCAGCATTTT.